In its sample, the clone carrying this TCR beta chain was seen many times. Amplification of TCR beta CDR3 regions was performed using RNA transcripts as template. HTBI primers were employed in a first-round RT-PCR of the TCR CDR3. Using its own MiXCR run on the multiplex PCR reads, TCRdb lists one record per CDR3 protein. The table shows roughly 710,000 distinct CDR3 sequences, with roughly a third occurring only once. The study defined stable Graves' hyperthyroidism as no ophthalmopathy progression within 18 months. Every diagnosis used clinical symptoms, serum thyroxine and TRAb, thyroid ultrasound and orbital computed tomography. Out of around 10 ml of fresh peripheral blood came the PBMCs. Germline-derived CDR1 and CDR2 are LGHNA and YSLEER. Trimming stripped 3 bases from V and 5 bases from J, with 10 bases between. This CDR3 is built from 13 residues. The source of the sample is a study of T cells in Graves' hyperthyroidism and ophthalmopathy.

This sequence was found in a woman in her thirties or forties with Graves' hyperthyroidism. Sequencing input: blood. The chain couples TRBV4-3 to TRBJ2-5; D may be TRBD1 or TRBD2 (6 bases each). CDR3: CASSHWGAETQYF. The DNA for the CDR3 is TGCGCCAGCAGCCATTGGGGGGCGGAGACCCAGTACTTC.